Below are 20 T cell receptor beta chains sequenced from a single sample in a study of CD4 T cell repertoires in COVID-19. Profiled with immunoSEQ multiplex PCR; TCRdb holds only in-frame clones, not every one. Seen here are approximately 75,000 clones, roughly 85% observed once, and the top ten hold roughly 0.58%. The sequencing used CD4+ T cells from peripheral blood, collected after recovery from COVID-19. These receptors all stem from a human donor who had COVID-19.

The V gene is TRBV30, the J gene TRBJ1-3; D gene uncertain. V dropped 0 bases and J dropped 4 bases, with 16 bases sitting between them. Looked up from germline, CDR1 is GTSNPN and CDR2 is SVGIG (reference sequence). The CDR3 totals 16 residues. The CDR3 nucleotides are TGTGCCTGGAGTGTACTGGCGGGTATGTCGGGAAACACCATATATTTT. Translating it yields CAWSVLAGMSGNTIYF. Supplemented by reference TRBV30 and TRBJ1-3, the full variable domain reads SQTIHQWPATLVQPVGSPLSLECTVEGTSNPNLYWYRQAAGRGLQLLFYSVGIGQISSEVPQNLSASRPQDRQFILSSKKLLLSDSGFYLCAWSVLAGMSGNTIYFGEGSWLTVV.

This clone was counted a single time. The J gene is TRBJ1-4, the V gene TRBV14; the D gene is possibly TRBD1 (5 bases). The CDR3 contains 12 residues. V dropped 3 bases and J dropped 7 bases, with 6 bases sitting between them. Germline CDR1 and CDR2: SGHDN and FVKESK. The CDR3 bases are TGTGCCAGCAGCCACGGGGGTGAAAAACTGTTTTTT. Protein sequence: CASSHGGEKLFF.

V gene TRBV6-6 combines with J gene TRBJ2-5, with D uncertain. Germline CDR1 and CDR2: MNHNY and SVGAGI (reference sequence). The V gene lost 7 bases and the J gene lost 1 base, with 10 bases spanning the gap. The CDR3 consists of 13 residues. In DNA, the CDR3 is TGTGCCAGCACCCCGGAAGGCCAAGAGACCCAGTACTTC. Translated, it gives CASTPEGQETQYF.

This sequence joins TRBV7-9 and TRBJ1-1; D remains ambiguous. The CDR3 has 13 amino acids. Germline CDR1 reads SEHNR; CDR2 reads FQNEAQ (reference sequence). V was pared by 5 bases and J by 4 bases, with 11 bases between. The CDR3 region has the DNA TGTGCCAGCAGCGTTCTTGGCGCCACTGAAGCTTTCTTT. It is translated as CASSVLGATEAFF.

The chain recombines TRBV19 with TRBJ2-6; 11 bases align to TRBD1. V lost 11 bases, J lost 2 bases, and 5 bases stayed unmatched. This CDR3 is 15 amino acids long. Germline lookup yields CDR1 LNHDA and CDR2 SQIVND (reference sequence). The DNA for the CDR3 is TGTGCCGGACAGGGGGCTTTCACTGGGGCCAACGTCCTGACTTTC. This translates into CAGQGAFTGANVLTF.

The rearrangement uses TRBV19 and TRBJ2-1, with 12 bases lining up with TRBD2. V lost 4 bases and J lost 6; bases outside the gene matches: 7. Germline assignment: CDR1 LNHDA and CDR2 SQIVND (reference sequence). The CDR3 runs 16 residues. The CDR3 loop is CASSRTRLAGVNEQFF. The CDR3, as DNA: TGTGCCAGTAGTAGAACTCGACTAGCGGGAGTCAATGAGCAGTTCTTC.

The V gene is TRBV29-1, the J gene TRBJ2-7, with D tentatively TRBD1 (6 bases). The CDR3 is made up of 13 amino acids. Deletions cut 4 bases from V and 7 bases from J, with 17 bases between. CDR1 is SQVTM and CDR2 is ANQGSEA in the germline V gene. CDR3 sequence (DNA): TGCAGCGTTGTACAGGGTTCTAATACGGAGCAGTACTTC. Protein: CSVVQGSNTEQYF.

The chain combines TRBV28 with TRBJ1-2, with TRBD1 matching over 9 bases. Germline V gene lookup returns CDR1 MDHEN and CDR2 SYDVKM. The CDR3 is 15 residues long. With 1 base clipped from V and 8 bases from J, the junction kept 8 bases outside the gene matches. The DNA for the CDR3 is TGTGCCAGCAGTTTATCGGGACAGGGTATTGTCGGCTACACCTTC. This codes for CASSLSGQGIVGYTF.

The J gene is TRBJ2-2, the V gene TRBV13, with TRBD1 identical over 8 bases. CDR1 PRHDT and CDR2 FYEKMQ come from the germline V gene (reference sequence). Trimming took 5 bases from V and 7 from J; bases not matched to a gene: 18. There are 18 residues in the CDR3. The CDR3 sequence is CASSTPGQVYLGVGELFF. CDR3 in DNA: TGTGCCAGCAGCACCCCGGGACAGGTGTATCTCGGGGTCGGGGAGCTGTTTTTT.

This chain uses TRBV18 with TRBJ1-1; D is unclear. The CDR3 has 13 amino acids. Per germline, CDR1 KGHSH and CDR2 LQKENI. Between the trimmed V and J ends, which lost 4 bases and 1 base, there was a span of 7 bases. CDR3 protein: CASSHATNTEAFF. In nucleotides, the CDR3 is TGTGCCAGCTCACACGCGACGAACACTGAAGCTTTCTTT. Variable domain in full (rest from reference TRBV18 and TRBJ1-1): NAGVMQNPRHLVRRRGQEARLRCSPMKGHSHVYWYRQLPEEGLKFMVYLQKENIIDESGMPKERFSAEFPKEGPSILRIQQVVRGDSAAYFCASSHATNTEAFFGQGTRLTVV.

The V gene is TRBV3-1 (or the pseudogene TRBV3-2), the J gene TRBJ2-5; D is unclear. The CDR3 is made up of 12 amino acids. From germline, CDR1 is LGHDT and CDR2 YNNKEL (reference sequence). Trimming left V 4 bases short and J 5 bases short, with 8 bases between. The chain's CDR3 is CASSLDRETQYF. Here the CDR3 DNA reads TGTGCCAGCAGCCTGGATCGGGAGACCCAGTACTTC.

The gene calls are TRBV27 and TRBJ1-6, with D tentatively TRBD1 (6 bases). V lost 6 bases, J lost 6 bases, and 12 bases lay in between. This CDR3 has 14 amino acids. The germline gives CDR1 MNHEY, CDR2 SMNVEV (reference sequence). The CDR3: CASRPGHINSPLHF. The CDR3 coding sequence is TGTGCCAGCAGACCGGGACACATTAATTCACCCCTCCACTTT.

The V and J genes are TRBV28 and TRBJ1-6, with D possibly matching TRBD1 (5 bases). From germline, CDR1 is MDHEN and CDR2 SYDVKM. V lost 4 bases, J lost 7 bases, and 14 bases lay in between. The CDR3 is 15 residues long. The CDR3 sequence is CASSSDGDYNSPLHF. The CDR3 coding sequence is TGTGCCAGCAGTTCCGACGGGGACTACAATTCACCCCTCCACTTT.

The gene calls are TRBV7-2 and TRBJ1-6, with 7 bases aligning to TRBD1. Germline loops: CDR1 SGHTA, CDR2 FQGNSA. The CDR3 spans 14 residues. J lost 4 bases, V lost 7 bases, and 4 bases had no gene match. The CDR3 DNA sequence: TGTGCCAGCAACCAGGGGGGGTATAATTCACCCCTCCACTTT. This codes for CASNQGGYNSPLHF.

The CDR3 nucleotides read TGTGCCAGCAGCCCCGGGACAGGTTCCTCTGGGGCCAACGTCCTGACTTTC. Residues: CASSPGTGSSGANVLTF. This rearrangement joins TRBV11-3 to TRBJ2-6; the match to TRBD1 covers 8 bases. CDR1 and CDR2 (germline): SGHNT, YENEEA. V dropped 5 bases and J dropped 0; count of bases not matched to a gene: 6. The CDR3 extends over 17 amino acids.

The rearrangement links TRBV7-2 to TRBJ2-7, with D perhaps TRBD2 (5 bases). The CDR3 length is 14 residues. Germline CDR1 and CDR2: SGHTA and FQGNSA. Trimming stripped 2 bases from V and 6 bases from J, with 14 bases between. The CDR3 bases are TGTGCCAGCAGCTTATCCCCCGGGGTAGGCGAGCAGTACTTC. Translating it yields CASSLSPGVGEQYF.

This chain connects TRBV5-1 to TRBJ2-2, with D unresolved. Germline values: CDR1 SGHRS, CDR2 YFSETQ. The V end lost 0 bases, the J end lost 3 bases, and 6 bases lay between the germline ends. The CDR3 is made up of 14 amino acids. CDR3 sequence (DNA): TGCGCCAGCAGCTTGGCGGCTGACACCGGGGAGCTGTTTTTT. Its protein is CASSLAADTGELFF.

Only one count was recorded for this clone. The CDR3 coding sequence is TGTGCCAGCAGGCCTCAGACTGGAGGTACGCAGTATTTT. This translates into CASRPQTGGTQYF. This sequence joins TRBV28 and TRBJ2-3, with D tentatively TRBD2 (5 bases). The V and J ends lost 6 bases and 8 bases respectively, with 15 bases between them. Looked up from germline, CDR1 is MDHEN and CDR2 is SYDVKM. The CDR3 covers 13 residues.

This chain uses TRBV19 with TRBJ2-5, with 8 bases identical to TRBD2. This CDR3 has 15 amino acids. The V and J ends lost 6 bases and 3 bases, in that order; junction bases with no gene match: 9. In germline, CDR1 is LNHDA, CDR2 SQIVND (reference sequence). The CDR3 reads CASSKRGRREETQYF. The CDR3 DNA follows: TGTGCCAGTAGCAAGCGGGGGCGGAGGGAAGAGACCCAGTACTTC.

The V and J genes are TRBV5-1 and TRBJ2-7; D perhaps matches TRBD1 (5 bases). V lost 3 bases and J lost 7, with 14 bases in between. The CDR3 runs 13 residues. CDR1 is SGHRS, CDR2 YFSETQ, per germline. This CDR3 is CASSSDNVLEQYF. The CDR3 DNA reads TGCGCCAGCAGCTCGGACAACGTGTTGGAGCAGTACTTC. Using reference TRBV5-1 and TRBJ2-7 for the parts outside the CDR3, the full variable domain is KAGVTQTPRYLIKTRGQQVTLSCSPISGHRSVSWYQQTPGQGLQFLFEYFSETQRNKGNFPGRFSGRQFSNSRSEMNVSTLELGDSALYLCASSSDNVLEQYFGPGTRLTVT.